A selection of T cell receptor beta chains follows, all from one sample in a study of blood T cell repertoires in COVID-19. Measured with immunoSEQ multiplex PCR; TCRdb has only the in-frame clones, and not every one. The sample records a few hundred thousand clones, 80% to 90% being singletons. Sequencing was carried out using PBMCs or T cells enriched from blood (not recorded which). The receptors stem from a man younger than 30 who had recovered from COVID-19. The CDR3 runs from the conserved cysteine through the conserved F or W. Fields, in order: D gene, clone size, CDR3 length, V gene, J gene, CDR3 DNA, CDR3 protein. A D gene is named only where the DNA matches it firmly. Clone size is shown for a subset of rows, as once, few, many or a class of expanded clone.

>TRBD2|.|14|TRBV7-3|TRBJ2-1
TGTGCCAGCAGGCTAGCGGGAGGGTCGAATGAGCAGTTCTTC
CASRLAGGSNEQFF
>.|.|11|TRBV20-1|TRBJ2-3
TGCAGTGCTAGTCCGGAGAGTACGCAGTATTTT
CSASPESTQYF
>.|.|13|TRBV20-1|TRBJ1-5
TGCAGTGCTAGTCCAGGGTTGGACCAGCCCCAGCATTTT
CSASPGLDQPQHF
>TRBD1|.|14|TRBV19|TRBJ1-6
TGTGCCAGGCTGATACAGGGGGCTTATGGGCCCCTCCACTTT
CARLIQGAYGPLHF
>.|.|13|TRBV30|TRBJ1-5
TGTGCCTGGAGTGCAACAGCAAATCAGCCCCAGCATTTT
CAWSATANQPQHF
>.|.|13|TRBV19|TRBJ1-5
TGTGCCAGTAGTATAGCCAGTCATCAGCCCCAGCATTTT
CASSIASHQPQHF
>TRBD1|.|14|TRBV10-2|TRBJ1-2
TGCGCCAGCGCCCCGGACAGGGGGAACTATGGCTACACCTTC
CASAPDRGNYGYTF
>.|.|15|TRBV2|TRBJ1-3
TGTGCCAGCAGGGAGGACAGCGGCACTGGAAACACCATATATTTT
CASREDSGTGNTIYF
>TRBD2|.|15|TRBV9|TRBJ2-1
TGTGCCAGCAGCGTAGGGTCTAGCGGGGTCAATGAGCAGTTCTTC
CASSVGSSGVNEQFF
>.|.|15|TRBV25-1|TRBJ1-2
TGTGCCAGCAGTGACCCTGGGGGACAACCAAATGGCTACACCTTC
CASSDPGGQPNGYTF
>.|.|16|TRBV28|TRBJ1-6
TGTGCCAGCAGTTGGCCCGGACAGAAATATAATTCACCCCTCCACTTT
CASSWPGQKYNSPLHF
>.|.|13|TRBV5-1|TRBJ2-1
TGCGCCAGCAGCTTGGGTACAGGGCTTGAGCAGTTCTTC
CASSLGTGLEQFF
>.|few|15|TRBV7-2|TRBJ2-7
TGTGCCAGCAGCGCGCAGGGTACTGGGTCCTACGAGCAGTACTTC
CASSAQGTGSYEQYF
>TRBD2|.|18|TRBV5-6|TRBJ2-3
TGTGCCAGCAGCTTTTCCCTCCTAGCGGGAGGTACCACAGATACGCAGTATTTT
CASSFSLLAGGTTDTQYF
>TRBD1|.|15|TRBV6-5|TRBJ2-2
TGTGCCAGCCGATCCGGACAGGGATCGTCCGGGGAGCTGTTTTTT
CASRSGQGSSGELFF
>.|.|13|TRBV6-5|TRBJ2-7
TGTGCCAGCAGTTACGCACAGGGTTACGAGCAGTACTTC
CASSYAQGYEQYF
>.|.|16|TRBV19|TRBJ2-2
TGTGCCAGTAGTCTACCGCTAGGGGGGGGCCCCGGGGAGCTGTTTTTT
CASSLPLGGGPGELFF
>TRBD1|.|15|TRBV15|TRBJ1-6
TGTGCCACCAGCAGGGACAGGGGGCCGGATTCACCCCTCCACTTT
CATSRDRGPDSPLHF
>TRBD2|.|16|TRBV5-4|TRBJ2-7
TGTGCCAGCAGCTTGAGGCTAGCGGGAGGGCCCGACGAGCAGTACTTC
CASSLRLAGGPDEQYF
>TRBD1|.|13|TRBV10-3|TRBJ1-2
TGTGCCGTCACAACCGGGACAGAGTATGGCTACACCTTC
CAVTTGTEYGYTF
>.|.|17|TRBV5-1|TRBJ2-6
TGCGCCAGCAGCTTGGGGACTTATAGCTCTGGGGCCAACGTCCTGACTTTC
CASSLGTYSSGANVLTF
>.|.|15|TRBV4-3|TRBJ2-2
TGCGCCAGCAGCCAAGAACTCAGGCAGCCCGGGGAGCTGTTTTTT
CASSQELRQPGELFF
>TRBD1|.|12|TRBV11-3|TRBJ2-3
TGTGCCAGCAGCTCGACAGGGGATACGCAGTATTTT
CASSSTGDTQYF
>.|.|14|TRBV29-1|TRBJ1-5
TGCAGCGCCATTTCAGGGGACCCGGGTCAGCCCCAGCATTTT
CSAISGDPGQPQHF
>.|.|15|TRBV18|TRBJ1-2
TGTGCCAGCTCTCCCCAAGGGGGGGTAGCCCGTGGCTACACCTTC
CASSPQGGVARGYTF
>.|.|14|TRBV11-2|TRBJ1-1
TGTGCCAGCAGCTTAGTCCTCCAGGGCACTGAAGCTTTCTTT
CASSLVLQGTEAFF
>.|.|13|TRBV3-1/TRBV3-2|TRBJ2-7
TGTGCCAGCAGCCAACTTCAGGCTTACGAGCAGTACTTC
CASSQLQAYEQYF
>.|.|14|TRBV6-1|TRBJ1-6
TGTGCCAGCAGTGAATCATTACGAGGCCACCCCCTCCACTTT
CASSESLRGHPLHF